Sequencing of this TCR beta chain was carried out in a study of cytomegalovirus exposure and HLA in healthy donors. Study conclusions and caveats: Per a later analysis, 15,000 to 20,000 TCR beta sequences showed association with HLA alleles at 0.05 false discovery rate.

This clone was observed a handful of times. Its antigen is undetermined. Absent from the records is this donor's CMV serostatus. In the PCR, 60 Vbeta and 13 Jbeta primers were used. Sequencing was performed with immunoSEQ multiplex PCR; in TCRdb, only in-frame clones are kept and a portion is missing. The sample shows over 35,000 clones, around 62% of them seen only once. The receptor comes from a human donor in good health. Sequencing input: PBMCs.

CDR3 protein: CASSPRRTGQRELFF. The CDR3 nucleotides are TGTGCCAGCAGCCCGAGGCGGACAGGGCAGCGGGAGCTGTTTTTT. The gene calls are TRBV2 and TRBJ2-2, with 8 positions matching TRBD1. This CDR3 is built from 15 residues. V lost 6 bases and J lost 9; bases outside the gene matches: 12. The V gene's germline CDR1 is SNHLY and CDR2 FYNNEI.